Listed below are T cell receptor beta chains from one sample, sequenced in a study of T cell repertoires in cytomegalovirus infection. One entry per CDR3 protein results from TCRdb running MiXCR on the reads. The sample yields over 300,000 distinct CDR3 sequences, about a sixth seen once. The sequenced sample was PBMCs. These TCRs come from a human donor in good health (CMV status not recorded). Some clones in this sample may be carry-over from other donors' samples. Each CDR3 is given with its conserved first and last residue. Each record gives: D gene, J gene, V gene, clone size, CDR3 protein, CDR3 DNA. A D gene is named only where the DNA matches it firmly. Clone size appears in some rows only: once, few, many, or a class for an expanded clone.

>TRBD1|TRBJ1-6|TRBV12-3/TRBV12-4|many
CASSLQQGSSPLHF
TGTGCCAGCAGTCTACAACAGGGGAGTTCACCCCTCCACTTT
>NA|TRBJ2-3|TRBV7-7|few
CASSLGPYPGGTDTQYF
TGTGCTAGCAGCTTAGGCCCCTACCCGGGGGGCACAGATACGCAGTATTTT
>NA|TRBJ1-2|TRBV7-2|many
CASSLAVGGETSYGYTF
TGTGCCAGCAGCTTAGCGGTAGGAGGGGAAACTAGCTATGGCTACACCTTC
>NA|TRBJ2-7|TRBV6-6|NA
CASSYEGDHSYEQYF
TGTGCCAGCAGTTACGAGGGGGACCACTCCTACGAGCAGTACTTC
>TRBD2|TRBJ2-1|TRBV7-9|many
CASSRGLAGGWNEQFF
TGTGCCAGCAGCCGCGGACTAGCGGGGGGCTGGAATGAGCAGTTCTTC
>NA|TRBJ1-1|TRBV12-3/TRBV12-4|few
CASSSYGTGEAFF
TGTGCCAGCAGTTCTTACGGGACGGGGGAAGCTTTCTTT
>NA|TRBJ1-5|TRBV20-1|few
CSATTGGLLLQPQHF
TGCAGTGCTACAACGGGGGGGCTACTCCTTCAGCCCCAGCATTTT
>TRBD1|TRBJ1-2|TRBV7-9|few
CASSLESRGLRGYTF
TGTGCCAGCAGCTTAGAGTCAAGGGGGCTACGCGGCTACACCTTC
>NA|TRBJ1-2|TRBV9|once
CASSEVRGGYTF
TGTGCCAGCAGCGAGGTTAGGGGTGGCTACACCTTC
>TRBD1|TRBJ1-3|TRBV28|many
CASSLTGGSGNTIYF
TGTGCCAGCAGTTTAACAGGGGGGTCTGGAAACACCATATATTTT
>TRBD2|TRBJ2-5|TRBV3-1|few
CASSQTLAGKQETQYF
TGTGCCAGCAGCCAGACGCTAGCGGGGAAGCAAGAGACCCAGTACTTC
>NA|TRBJ2-2|TRBV11-2|many
CASSLVGGAYTGELFF
TGTGCCAGCAGCTTAGTGGGGGGCGCGTACACCGGGGAGCTGTTTTTT
>NA|TRBJ2-7|TRBV7-9|few
CASSSVSTYEQYF
TGTGCCAGCAGCTCAGTAAGCACCTACGAGCAGTACTTC